The next 32 T cell receptor beta chains were all read from a single sample in a study of CD8 T cells in Susac syndrome (dated by TCRdb to the late 2010s). Library construction relied on the immunoSEQ multiplex PCR assay. RNA was extracted using the RNeasy kit, and about 0.45 to 1 ug of the RNA was reverse transcribed with random hexamers. The public reads were reprocessed in TCRdb via fastp at Q25 and MiXCR, keeping in-frame beta chains. Entries that share a CDR3 protein sequence are merged under the most common genes and DNA. Counted in this sample were roughly 150,000 distinct CDR3 sequences; around 95% of them appeared once. In total, the top ten clones hold 0.15% to 0.2% of the sample. The sample comprised CD4+ T cells from PBMCs. Every receptor here comes from a human donor with Susac syndrome.

The chain has TRBV11-1 and TRBJ2-1; 8 bases align to TRBD2. CDR3 length: 14 amino acids. CDR1 is SGHAT, CDR2 FQDESV, per germline (reference sequence). J gave up 5 bases and V 3 bases, and 3 bases lay outside the gene matches. In nucleotides, the CDR3 is TGTGCCAGCAGCTTCGCGGGGGGAGACAATGAGCAGTTCTTC. This gives the protein CASSFAGGDNEQFF. Full variable domain (missing parts from reference TRBV11-1 and TRBJ2-1): EAEVAQSPRYKITEKSQAVAFWCDPISGHATLYWYRQILGQGPELLVQFQDESVVDDSQLPKDRFSAERLKGVDSTLKIQPAELGDSAMYLCASSFAGGDNEQFFGPGTRLTVL.

V and J are TRBV12-5 and TRBJ1-4, with D perhaps TRBD1 (5 bases). The V gene's germline CDR1 is LGHNT and CDR2 FRNRAP. V was pared by 10 bases and J by 4 bases, with 10 bases between. This CDR3 has 12 amino acids. The CDR3 DNA reads as TGTGCTACCTCGGGACGTAATGAAAAACTGTTTTTT. It is translated as CATSGRNEKLFF.

The rearrangement links TRBV7-2 to TRBJ2-5; D gene ambiguous. Germline-derived CDR1 and CDR2 are SGHTA and FQGNSA. The CDR3 spans 14 residues. V shed 0 bases and J shed 3 bases, with 8 bases lying between them. The CDR3 DNA sequence: TGTGCCAGCAGCTTAGCCCCTTCGGAAGAGACCCAGTACTTC. Its translation: CASSLAPSEETQYF.

This chain joins TRBV25-1 and TRBJ2-1; 7 bases fit TRBD1. The V gene's germline CDR1 is MGHDK and CDR2 SYGVNS. The trim removed 8 bases at V and 1 base at J, leaving 2 bases unmatched. The CDR3 contains 13 residues. In nucleotides, the CDR3 is TGTGCCAGCCGGGACAGTTCCTACAATGAGCAGTTCTTC. Translated, it gives CASRDSSYNEQFF.

J is TRBJ2-5 and V is TRBV12-5; tentative D call: TRBD2 (5 bases). V lost 4 bases and J 5 bases, leaving 17 bases between the germline ends. The CDR3 runs 15 residues. Germline V CDR1 and CDR2: LGHNT, FRNRAP. Here the CDR3 reads CASGSRASTSETQYF. CDR3 coding DNA: TGTGCTAGTGGTTCCCGGGCTAGCACCTCGGAGACCCAGTACTTC.

This chain links TRBV7-3 with TRBJ2-2, with D tentatively TRBD1 or TRBD2 (5 bases each). This CDR3 region has 15 residues. Germline V gives CDR1 SGHTA, CDR2 FQGTGA. V was pared by 2 bases and J by 9 bases, with 16 bases between. The CDR3 DNA reads as TGTGCCAGCAGCTTAGAAGGGACCGTTATCCGGGAGCTGTTTTTT. Translated, it gives CASSLEGTVIRELFF.

This chain connects TRBV5-4 to TRBJ2-7; a weak D match, TRBD2 (6 bases). The CDR3 is 16 amino acids. CDR1 is SGHNT, CDR2 YYREEE, per germline (reference sequence). With 3 bases removed from V and 4 bases from J, the gap between germline ends came to 20 bases. CDR3: CASSSGRGALLYEQYF. The CDR3 nucleotides are TGTGCCAGCAGCTCAGGCCGCGGGGCTCTCCTTTACGAGCAGTACTTC.

The chain employs TRBV24-1 and TRBJ1-5, with no clear D. Germline V CDR1 and CDR2: KGHDR, SFDVKD. The CDR3 is made up of 14 amino acids. The ends were cut back, 3 bases at V and 1 base at J, with 6 bases in the middle. The CDR3 DNA is TGTGCCACCAGTGATCGGACCAGCAATCAGCCCCAGCATTTT. This codes for CATSDRTSNQPQHF.

The chain carries TRBV29-1 and TRBJ2-2; weak D call: TRBD1 (5 bases). The CDR3 has 13 residues. CDR1 and CDR2 (germline): SQVTM, ANQGSEA. The ends were cut back, 2 bases at V and 3 bases at J, with 7 bases in the middle. The CDR3 bases are TGCAGCGTTGAACAGGGATACACCGGGGAGCTGTTTTTT. Translating gives CSVEQGYTGELFF.

The J gene is TRBJ2-2, the V gene TRBV18; no definite D call. The CDR3 has 16 residues. CDR1 is KGHSH and CDR2 is LQKENI in the germline V gene. The ends were cut back, 1 base at V and 2 bases at J, with 11 bases in the middle. The CDR3 spells CASSPQRAVNTGELFF. DNA of the CDR3: TGTGCCAGCTCACCACAGCGTGCAGTTAACACCGGGGAGCTGTTTTTT.

This clonotype was detected a few times. The chain couples TRBV11-2 to TRBJ1-2; possibly TRBD1 for D (5 bases). CDR3 length: 13 amino acids. The germline CDR1 and CDR2 sequences are SGHAT and FQNNGV. The V end lost 0 bases, the J end lost 3 bases, and 5 bases lay between the germline ends. CDR3 nucleotide sequence: TGTGCCAGCAGCTTAGACAGGGACTATGGCTACACCTTC. It yields the protein CASSLDRDYGYTF.

This chain uses TRBV5-6 with TRBJ2-1; D could derive from TRBD1 or TRBD2 (6 bases each). Trimming removed 0 bases at V and 3 bases at J, with 10 bases between. The germline V gene encodes CDR1 SGHDT and CDR2 YYEEEE. There are 15 residues in the CDR3. Here the CDR3 reads CASSLGGAVYNEQFF. The CDR3 DNA reads as TGTGCCAGCAGCTTGGGGGGGGCCGTCTACAATGAGCAGTTCTTC.

The chain uses TRBV10-3 and TRBJ2-5; tentatively, D is TRBD2 (7 bases). V gave up 11 bases and J gave up 1 base, with 14 bases separating them. CDR1 ENHRY and CDR2 SYGVKD come from the germline V gene. The CDR3 contains 13 residues. The CDR3 sequence is CASGAGVQETQYF. The CDR3 nucleotides are TGTGCCTCAGGGGCGGGGGTCCAAGAGACCCAGTACTTC.

This clonotype showed up just once. The chain joins TRBV29-1 to TRBJ2-1; the D gene is possibly TRBD1 (6 bases). V was pared by 7 bases and J by 4 bases, with 17 bases between. The CDR3 loop spans 14 amino acids. Per the germline V gene, CDR1 is SQVTM and CDR2 is ANQGSEA. The CDR3 sequence is CSAIAPTGYNEQFF. The CDR3 nucleotides read TGCAGCGCCATTGCCCCGACAGGATACAATGAGCAGTTCTTC.

The rearrangement links TRBV4-1 to TRBJ1-1, with 7 bases aligning to TRBD1. The germline V gene has CDR1 MGHRA and CDR2 YSYEKL. The length of the CDR3 is 17 residues. The ends lost 0 bases at V and 0 bases at J; junction bases unmatched: 7. The CDR3 is CASSQEQGTGMNTEAFF. As DNA, the CDR3 is TGCGCCAGCAGCCAAGAACAGGGGACCGGAATGAACACTGAAGCTTTCTTT.

The chain is built from TRBV12-3 or TRBV12-4 and TRBJ1-1; D is ambiguous. The V and J ends lost 4 bases and 4 bases respectively, with 4 bases between them. This CDR3 comprises 11 residues. The CDR3 sequence: CASSYGTEAFF. CDR3 DNA: TGTGCCAGCAGTTATGGCACTGAAGCTTTCTTT.

V is TRBV9 and J is TRBJ2-5; 9 bases fit TRBD2. V lost 1 base to trimming and J lost 5 bases; unmatched junction nucleotides: 6. Germline assignment: CDR1 SGDLS and CDR2 YYNGEE. There are 15 residues in the CDR3. DNA for the CDR3: TGTGCCAGCAGCGTACGCGGACTAGCGTATGAGACCCAGTACTTC. Protein sequence: CASSVRGLAYETQYF.

The chain employs TRBV27 and TRBJ2-4, with a tentative D call TRBD2 (6 bases). Trimming left V 4 bases short and J 15 bases short, with 28 bases between. Per germline, CDR1 MNHEY and CDR2 SMNVEV (reference sequence). This CDR3 is built from 16 residues. The CDR3 region has the DNA TGTGCCAGCAGTTCTCACGGTAAAGTACAAGGGACTTCCCTGTACTTC. Its protein product is CASSSHGKVQGTSLYF.

The CDR3 spells CASSLTTHSYEQYF. Here the CDR3 DNA reads TGTGCCAGCAGTCTAACTACTCATTCCTACGAGCAGTACTTC. The J gene is TRBJ2-7, the V gene TRBV6-5; D remains unclear. The germline CDR1 and CDR2 sequences are MNHEY and SVGAGI. V was trimmed by 5 bases and J by 1 base, leaving 12 bases between them. CDR3 length: 14 residues.

The CDR3 sequence is CASSPLLSVAQYF. CDR3 DNA: TGTGCCAGCAGCCCACTACTGTCAGTGGCCCAGTACTTC. The gene calls are TRBV12-3 or TRBV12-4 and TRBJ2-5; unclear D gene. This CDR3 has 13 amino acids. Trimming left V 6 bases short and J 9 bases short, with 17 bases between.

CDR3 sequence reads: CASRPGSSGANVLTF. The CDR3 nucleotides read TGTGCCAGCAGGCCCGGATCTTCTGGGGCCAACGTCCTGACTTTC. The chain employs TRBV12-3 or TRBV12-4 and TRBJ2-6; the D is unclear. This CDR3 region has 15 residues. The germline V and J ends were trimmed by 6 bases and 1 base, with 10 bases remaining between them.

This clonotype was detected once. This chain links TRBV5-6 with TRBJ2-7; D might be TRBD2 (6 bases). Trimming took off 2 bases at V and 9 bases at J, with 9 bases between the two ends. The CDR3 extends over 11 amino acids. Looked up from germline, CDR1 is SGHDT and CDR2 is YYEEEE. The CDR3 DNA sequence: TGTGCCAGCAGCTTCCGGGACTCGCAGTACTTC. This encodes CASSFRDSQYF.

The gene calls are TRBV11-2 and TRBJ2-7; 9 nucleotides match TRBD2. This CDR3 has 15 residues. Trimming cost V 5 bases and J 1 base; bases outside gene matches: 6. Germline V lookup: CDR1 SGHAT, CDR2 FQNNGV. The CDR3 nucleotides are TGTGCCAGCAGCCAGCTAGCGGGGAGATCCTACGAGCAGTACTTC. Encoded protein: CASSQLAGRSYEQYF.

The V gene is TRBV2, the J gene TRBJ2-2, with a weak D call TRBD1 (5 bases). From germline, CDR1 is SNHLY and CDR2 FYNNEI. V shed 4 bases and J shed 1 base, with 13 bases lying between them. This CDR3 region has 16 residues. The CDR3 reads CASSAQPTVNTGELFF. In DNA form, the CDR3 reads TGTGCCAGCAGTGCTCAACCGACAGTGAACACCGGGGAGCTGTTTTTT.

The chain links TRBV12-3 or TRBV12-4 to TRBJ2-1; D not certain. V shed 2 bases and J shed 5 bases, with 13 bases lying between them. This CDR3 has 15 residues. DNA of the CDR3: TGTGCCAGCAGTTTAAGGGCAGAACAGCACAATGAGCAGTTCTTC. It yields the protein CASSLRAEQHNEQFF.

The chain has TRBV5-6 and TRBJ2-6, with D hard to call. Germline CDR1 SGHDT, CDR2 YYEEEE. Trimming took 6 bases from V and 3 from J, leaving 7 bases between them. This CDR3 spans 13 amino acids. The CDR3 nucleotides are TGTGCCAGCAAACCGGTTGGGGCCAACGTCCTGACTTTC. Protein product: CASKPVGANVLTF.

V is TRBV29-1 and J is TRBJ1-5; a weak D match, TRBD1 (6 bases). The V end was cut by 4 bases, the J end by 4 bases, with 14 bases between. The germline V gene has CDR1 SQVTM and CDR2 ANQGSEA. There are 14 residues in the CDR3. This chain's CDR3 is CSVGGAGINQPQHF. For the CDR3, the DNA is TGCAGCGTTGGGGGGGCAGGGATTAATCAGCCCCAGCATTTT.

V and J are TRBV4-2 and TRBJ2-3, with 12 bases aligning to TRBD1. CDR3 length: 17 residues. Per germline, CDR1 LGHNA and CDR2 YNFKEQ. J gave up 0 bases and V 4 bases, and 5 bases lay outside the gene matches. CDR3 amino acids: CASSPGQGAPSTDTQYF. The CDR3 nucleotides read TGTGCCAGCAGCCCGGGACAGGGGGCGCCTAGCACAGATACGCAGTATTTT.

Only one count was recorded for this clonotype. The CDR3 bases are TGTGCCAGCAGTTTGGATCTTTCTGGGGCCAACGTCCTGACTTTC. It yields the protein CASSLDLSGANVLTF. The chain has TRBV6-2 or TRBV6-3 and TRBJ2-6; D ambiguous. Germline values: CDR1 MNHEY, CDR2 SVGEGT. The V and J ends lost 4 bases and 1 base respectively, with 8 bases between them. CDR3 size: 15 residues.

The V call is TRBV7-3, the J call TRBJ2-7; D uncertain. Looked up from germline, CDR1 is SGHTA and CDR2 is FQGTGA. Deletions cut 6 bases from V and 3 bases from J, with 12 bases between. CDR3 size: 13 residues. The CDR3 DNA is TGTGCCAGCAGTTCCAATCCAAGCTACGAGCAGTACTTC. Translated, it gives CASSSNPSYEQYF.

The rearrangement joins TRBV7-2 to TRBJ1-5; no clear D. The V gene lost 2 bases and the J gene lost 2 bases, with 4 bases spanning the gap. Germline V lookup: CDR1 SGHTA, CDR2 FQGNSA. The CDR3 has 13 residues. CDR3 residues: CASSLTGNQPQHF. CDR3 coding DNA: TGTGCCAGCAGCTTAACGGGCAATCAGCCCCAGCATTTT.

The chain is built from TRBV4-1 and TRBJ2-2; D is unclear. Deletions cut 1 base from V and 4 bases from J, with 10 bases between. Germline V gene lookup returns CDR1 MGHRA and CDR2 YSYEKL. The CDR3 sequence is 15 residues long. CDR3 nucleotides: TGCGCCAGCAGCCAAGTATCTTGGGCCACCGGGGAGCTGTTTTTT. It is translated as CASSQVSWATGELFF.